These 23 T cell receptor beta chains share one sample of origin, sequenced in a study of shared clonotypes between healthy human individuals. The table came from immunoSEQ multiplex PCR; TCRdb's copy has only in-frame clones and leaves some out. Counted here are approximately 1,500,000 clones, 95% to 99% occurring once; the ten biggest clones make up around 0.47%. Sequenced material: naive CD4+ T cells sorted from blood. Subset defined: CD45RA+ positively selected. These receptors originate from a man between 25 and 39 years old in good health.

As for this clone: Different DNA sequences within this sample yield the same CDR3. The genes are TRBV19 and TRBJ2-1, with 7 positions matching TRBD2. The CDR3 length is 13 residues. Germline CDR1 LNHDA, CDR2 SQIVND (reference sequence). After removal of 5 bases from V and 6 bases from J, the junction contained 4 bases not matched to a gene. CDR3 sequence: CASSSWTSNEQFF. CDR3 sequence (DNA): TGTGCCAGTAGTTCGTGGACTAGCAATGAGCAGTTCTTC.

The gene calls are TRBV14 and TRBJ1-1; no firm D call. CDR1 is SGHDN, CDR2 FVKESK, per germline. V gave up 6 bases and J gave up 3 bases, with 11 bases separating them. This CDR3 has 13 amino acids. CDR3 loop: CASRWGFDTEAFF. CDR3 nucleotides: TGTGCCAGCAGGTGGGGATTTGACACTGAAGCTTTCTTT.

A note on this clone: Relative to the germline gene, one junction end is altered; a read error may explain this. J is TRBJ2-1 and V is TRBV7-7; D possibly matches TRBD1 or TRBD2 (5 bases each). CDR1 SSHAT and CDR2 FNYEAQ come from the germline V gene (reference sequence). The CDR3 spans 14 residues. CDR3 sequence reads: CASSLSGGRGEQFF. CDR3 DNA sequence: TGTGCTAGCAGCTTATCAGGAGGAAGGGGTGAGCAGTTCTTC.

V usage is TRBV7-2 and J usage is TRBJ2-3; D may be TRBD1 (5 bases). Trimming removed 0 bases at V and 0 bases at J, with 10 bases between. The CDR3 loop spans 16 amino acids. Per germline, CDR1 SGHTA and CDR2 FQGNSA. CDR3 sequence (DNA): TGTGCCAGCAGCTTAGCGGGGCGAACTAGCACAGATACGCAGTATTTT. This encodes CASSLAGRTSTDTQYF.

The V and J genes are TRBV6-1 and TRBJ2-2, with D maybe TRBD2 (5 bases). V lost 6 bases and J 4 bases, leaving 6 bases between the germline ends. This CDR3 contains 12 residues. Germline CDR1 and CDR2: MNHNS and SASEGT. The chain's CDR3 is CASRGATGELFF. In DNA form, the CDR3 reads TGTGCCAGCAGGGGAGCCACCGGGGAGCTGTTTTTT.

The CDR3 loop is CASSSTWESGLAGQETQYF. The CDR3 bases are TGCGCCAGCAGCTCAACGTGGGAATCCGGACTAGCGGGGCAAGAGACCCAGTACTTC. The chain couples TRBV5-1 to TRBJ2-5; 12 bases match TRBD2. This CDR3 is built from 19 residues. CDR1 and CDR2 from the germline V gene are SGHRS and YFSETQ. Germline trimming cut 3 bases from V and 2 bases from J; bases unmatched to any gene: 14.

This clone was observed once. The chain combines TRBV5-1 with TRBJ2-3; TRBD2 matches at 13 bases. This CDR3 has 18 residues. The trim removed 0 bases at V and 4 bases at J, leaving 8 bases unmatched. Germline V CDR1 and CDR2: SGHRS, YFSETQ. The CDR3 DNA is TGCGCCAGCAGCTTGGGGACTAGCGGGAGTAGGCTCCCAGATACGCAGTATTTT. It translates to CASSLGTSGSRLPDTQYF. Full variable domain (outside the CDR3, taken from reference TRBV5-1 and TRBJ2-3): KAGVTQTPRYLIKTRGQQVTLSCSPISGHRSVSWYQQTPGQGLQFLFEYFSETQRNKGNFPGRFSGRQFSNSRSEMNVSTLELGDSALYLCASSLGTSGSRLPDTQYFGPGTRLTVL.

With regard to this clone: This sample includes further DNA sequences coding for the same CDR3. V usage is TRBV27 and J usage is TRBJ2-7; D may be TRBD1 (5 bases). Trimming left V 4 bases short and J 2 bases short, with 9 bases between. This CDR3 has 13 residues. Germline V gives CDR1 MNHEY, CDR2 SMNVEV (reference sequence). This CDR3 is CASSSQGTYEQYF. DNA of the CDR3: TGTGCCAGCAGTTCTCAGGGAACCTACGAGCAGTACTTC.

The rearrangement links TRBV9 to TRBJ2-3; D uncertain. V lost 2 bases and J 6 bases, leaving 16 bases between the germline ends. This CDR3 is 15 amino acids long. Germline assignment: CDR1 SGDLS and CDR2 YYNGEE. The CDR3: CASSVTSRSYDTQYF. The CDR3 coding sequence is TGTGCCAGCAGCGTCACCAGCCGTTCCTACGATACGCAGTATTTT.

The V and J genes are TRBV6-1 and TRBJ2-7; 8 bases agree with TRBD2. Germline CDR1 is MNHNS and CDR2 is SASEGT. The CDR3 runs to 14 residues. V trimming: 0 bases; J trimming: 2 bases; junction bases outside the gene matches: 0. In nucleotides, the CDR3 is TGTGCCAGCAGTGAAGCGGGACTAGCCTACGAGCAGTACTTC. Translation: CASSEAGLAYEQYF.

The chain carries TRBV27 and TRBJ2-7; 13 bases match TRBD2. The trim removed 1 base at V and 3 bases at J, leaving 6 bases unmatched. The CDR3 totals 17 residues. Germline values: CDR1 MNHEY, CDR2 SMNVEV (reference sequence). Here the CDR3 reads CASSLLSGTSGIYEQYF. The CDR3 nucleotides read TGTGCCAGCAGTTTATTATCCGGGACTAGCGGGATCTACGAGCAGTACTTC.

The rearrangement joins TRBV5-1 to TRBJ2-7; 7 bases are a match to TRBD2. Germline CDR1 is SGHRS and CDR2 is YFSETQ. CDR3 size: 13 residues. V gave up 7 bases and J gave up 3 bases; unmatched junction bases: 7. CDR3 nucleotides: TGCGCCAGCGCGGGAGAAGGTTTCTACGAGCAGTACTTC. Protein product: CASAGEGFYEQYF.

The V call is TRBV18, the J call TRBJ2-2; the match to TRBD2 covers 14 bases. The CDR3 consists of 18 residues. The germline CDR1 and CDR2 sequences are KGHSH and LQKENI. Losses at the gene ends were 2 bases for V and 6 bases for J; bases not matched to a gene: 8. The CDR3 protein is CASSPGTSGSLVAGELFF. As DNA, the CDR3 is TGTGCCAGCTCACCAGGGACTAGCGGGAGCCTTGTCGCCGGGGAGCTGTTTTTT.

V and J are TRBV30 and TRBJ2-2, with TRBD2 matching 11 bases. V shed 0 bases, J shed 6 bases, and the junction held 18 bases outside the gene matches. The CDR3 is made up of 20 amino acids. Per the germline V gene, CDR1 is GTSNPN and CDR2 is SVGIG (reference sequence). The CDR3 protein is CAWSVLWGKARLAGPGELFF. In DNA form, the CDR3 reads TGTGCCTGGAGTGTACTCTGGGGGAAGGCGCGACTAGCGGGACCCGGGGAGCTGTTTTTT.

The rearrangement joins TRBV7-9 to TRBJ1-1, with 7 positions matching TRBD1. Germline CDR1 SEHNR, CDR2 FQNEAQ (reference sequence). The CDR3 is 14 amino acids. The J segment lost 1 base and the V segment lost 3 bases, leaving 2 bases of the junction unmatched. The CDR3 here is CASSFRTGNTEAFF. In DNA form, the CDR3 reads TGTGCCAGCAGCTTTCGGACAGGGAACACTGAAGCTTTCTTT. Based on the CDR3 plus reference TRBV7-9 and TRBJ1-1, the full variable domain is DTGVSQNPRHKITKRGQNVTFRCDPISEHNRLYWYRQTLGQGPEFLTYFQNEAQLEKSRLLSDRFSAERPKGSFSTLEIQRTEQGDSAMYLCASSFRTGNTEAFFGQGTRLTVV.

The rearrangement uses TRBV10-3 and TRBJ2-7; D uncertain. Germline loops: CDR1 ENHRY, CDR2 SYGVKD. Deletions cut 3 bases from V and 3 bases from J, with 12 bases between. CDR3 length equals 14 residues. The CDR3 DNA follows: TGTGCCATCAGTGAACCCGCCGAACTCTACGAGCAGTACTTC. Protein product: CAISEPAELYEQYF.

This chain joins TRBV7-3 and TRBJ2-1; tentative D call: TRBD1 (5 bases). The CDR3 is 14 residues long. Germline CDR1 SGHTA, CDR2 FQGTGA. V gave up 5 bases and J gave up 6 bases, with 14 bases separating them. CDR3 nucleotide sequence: TGTGCCAGCAGCCCCACGGCTCAGGGCAATGAGCAGTTCTTC. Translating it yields CASSPTAQGNEQFF. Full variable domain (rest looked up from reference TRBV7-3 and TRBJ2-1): GAGVSQTPSNKVTEKGKYVELRCDPISGHTALYWYRQSLGQGPEFLIYFQGTGAADDSGLPNDRFFAVRPEGSVSTLKIQRTERGDSAVYLCASSPTAQGNEQFFGPGTRLTVL.

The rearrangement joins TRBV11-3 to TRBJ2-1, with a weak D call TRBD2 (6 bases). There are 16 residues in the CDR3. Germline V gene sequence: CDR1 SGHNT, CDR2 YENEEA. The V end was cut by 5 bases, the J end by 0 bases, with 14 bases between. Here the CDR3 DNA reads TGTGCCAGCAGCCGATTGCGGGGTAGCTCCTACAATGAGCAGTTCTTC. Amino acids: CASSRLRGSSYNEQFF.

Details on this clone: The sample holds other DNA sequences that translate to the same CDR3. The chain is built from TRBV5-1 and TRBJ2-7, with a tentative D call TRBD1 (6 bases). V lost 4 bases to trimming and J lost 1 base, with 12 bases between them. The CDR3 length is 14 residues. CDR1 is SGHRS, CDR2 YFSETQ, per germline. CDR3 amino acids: CASSGTGLSYEQYF. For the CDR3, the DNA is TGCGCCAGCAGCGGCACAGGGTTATCCTACGAGCAGTACTTC.

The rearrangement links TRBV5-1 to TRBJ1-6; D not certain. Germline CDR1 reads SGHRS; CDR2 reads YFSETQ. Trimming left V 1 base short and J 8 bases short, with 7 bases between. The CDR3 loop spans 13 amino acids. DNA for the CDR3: TGCGCCAGCAGCTTGAGTCGAGATTCACCCCTCCACTTT. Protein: CASSLSRDSPLHF.

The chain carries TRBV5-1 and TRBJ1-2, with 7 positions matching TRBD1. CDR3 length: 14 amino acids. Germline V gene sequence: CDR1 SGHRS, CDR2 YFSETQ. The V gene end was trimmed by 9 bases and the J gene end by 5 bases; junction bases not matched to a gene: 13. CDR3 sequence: CATRTGQEGYGYTF. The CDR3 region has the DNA TGCGCCACCCGAACCGGACAGGAAGGGTATGGCTACACCTTC.

The CDR3 region is CASSLGASREQYF. The DNA of the CDR3 is TGTGCCAGCAGCTTAGGGGCCTCTCGGGAGCAGTACTTC. The chain uses TRBV7-9 and TRBJ2-7; D is undetermined. The germline V and J ends were trimmed by 1 base and 7 bases, with 11 bases remaining between them. The CDR3 is 13 residues long. Germline V gives CDR1 SEHNR, CDR2 FQNEAQ (reference sequence).

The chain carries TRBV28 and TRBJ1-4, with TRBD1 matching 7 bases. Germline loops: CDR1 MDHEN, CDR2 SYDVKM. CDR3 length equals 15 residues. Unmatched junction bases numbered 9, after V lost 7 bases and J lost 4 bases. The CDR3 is CASNRPGQRNEKLFF. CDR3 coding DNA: TGTGCCAGCAACAGACCGGGACAGCGTAATGAAAAACTGTTTTTT.